Listed below are T cell receptor beta chains from one sample, sequenced in a study of OX40 agonist ivuxolimab in advanced cancers. Sequencing used immunoSEQ multiplex PCR; TCRdb keeps in-frame clones, though not all of them. This sample has 70,000 to 80,000 clones, with around 87% found just once. The input for sequencing was CD4+ or CD8+ T cells sorted from blood, taken in a trial of the OX40 agonist ivuxolimab. The receptors were gathered from an adult with an advanced solid tumor such as melanoma, head and neck, liver or kidney cancer. Each CDR3 is given with its conserved first and last residue. The order of the fields is clone size, J gene, D gene, V gene, CDR3 protein, CDR3 DNA. A D gene is named only where the DNA matches it firmly. Clone size is stated in some rows and not others, as once, few, many or a class when expanded.

>.|TRBJ1-1|.|TRBV9
CASNPMAGLTEAFF
TGTGCCAGCAATCCCATGGCAGGGCTGACTGAAGCTTTCTTT
>.|TRBJ2-1|.|TRBV30
CAWSQGPLSYNEQFF
TGTGCCTGGAGCCAGGGCCCCCTCTCCTACAATGAGCAGTTCTTC
>few|TRBJ1-4|.|TRBV6-6
CASSPGWSEKLFF
TGTGCCAGCAGTCCCGGTTGGAGTGAAAAACTGTTTTTT
>.|TRBJ2-1|TRBD2|TRBV2
CASSETSGKQFF
TGTGCCAGCAGTGAAACTAGCGGTAAGCAGTTCTTC
>.|TRBJ1-3|.|TRBV7-3
CASSPGPPPGNTIYF
TGTGCCAGCAGCCCAGGACCTCCTCCTGGAAACACCATATATTTT
>.|TRBJ1-3|.|TRBV7-6
CASSLAAGRSAGNTIYF
TGTGCCAGCAGCTTAGCGGCAGGACGAAGTGCCGGAAACACCATATATTTT
>.|TRBJ1-2|TRBD1|TRBV19
CASSITPGQQYGYTF
TGTGCCAGTAGTATAACGCCGGGACAGCAGTATGGCTACACCTTC
>.|TRBJ1-5|.|TRBV19
CASLAGNLNQPQHF
TGTGCCAGTCTCGCAGGCAACCTCAATCAGCCCCAGCATTTT
>.|TRBJ1-2|.|TRBV28
CASSDSNPGAAGYTF
TGTGCCAGCAGCGATAGCAACCCAGGGGCCGCTGGCTACACCTTC
>.|TRBJ1-2|.|TRBV21-1
CASSRGGMGYTF
TGTGCCAGCAGCCGGGGAGGGATGGGCTACACCTTC
>.|TRBJ1-2|.|TRBV19
CASSPPGRKGDGYGYTF
TGTGCCAGTAGTCCTCCCGGTAGGAAAGGAGACGGCTATGGCTACACCTTC
>.|TRBJ1-5|.|TRBV7-1
CASSLTPGGQPQHF
TGTGCCAGCAGCTTAACTCCGGGAGGCCAGCCCCAGCATTTT
>.|TRBJ1-2|.|TRBV9
CASSVSGSNYGYTF
TGTGCCAGCAGCGTCTCCGGCTCTAACTATGGCTACACCTTC
>few|TRBJ1-3|.|TRBV30
CAWSRGGGGGNTIYF
TGTGCCTGGAGTAGGGGTGGGGGAGGAGGAAACACCATATATTTT
>few|TRBJ1-1|.|TRBV5-5
CASSLVGGRSEAFF
TGTGCCAGCAGCTTGGTCGGGGGGAGGTCTGAAGCTTTCTTT
>.|TRBJ1-6|TRBD1|TRBV6-6
CASSRAGQPNSPLHF
TGTGCCAGCAGCCGAGCGGGACAGCCTAATTCACCCCTCCACTTT
>few|TRBJ2-7|.|TRBV4-2
CASSLGGTAYEQYF
TGTGCCAGCAGCCTGGGCGGGACAGCCTACGAGCAGTACTTC
>.|TRBJ2-1|TRBD2|TRBV19
CASLPGGSYNEQFF
TGTGCCAGTCTTCCGGGAGGCTCCTACAATGAGCAGTTCTTC
>.|TRBJ2-5|.|TRBV5-1
CASNRNGETQYF
TGCGCCAGCAACCGTAATGGGGAGACCCAGTACTTC
>.|TRBJ1-4|TRBD1|TRBV6-5
CASSTGTGGREKLFF
TGTGCCAGCAGTACGGGGACAGGGGGCAGAGAAAAACTGTTTTTT
>.|TRBJ2-7|.|TRBV7-3
CASSYRDGSYEQYF
TGTGCCAGCAGCTACCGGGACGGCTCCTACGAGCAGTACTTC
>once|TRBJ2-2|TRBD1|TRBV7-2
CASSVRTGIVGTGELFF
TGTGCCAGCAGCGTTCGGACAGGGATAGTTGGCACCGGGGAGCTGTTTTTT
>.|TRBJ1-4|TRBD1|TRBV5-1
CASSPGQGREKLFF
TGCGCCAGCAGCCCGGGACAGGGGCGGGAAAAACTGTTTTTT